These 23 T cell receptor beta chains share one sample of origin, sequenced in a study of OX40 agonist ivuxolimab in advanced cancers. Libraries were prepared by immunoSEQ multiplex PCR; TCRdb keeps only in-frame clonotypes and omits some of them. The sample holds 80,000 to 130,000 clones, around nine tenths seen once. This specimen was CD4+ or CD8+ T cells sorted from blood, taken in a trial of the OX40 agonist ivuxolimab. These receptor sequences come from an adult with an advanced solid tumor such as melanoma, head and neck, liver or kidney cancer.

The CDR3 sequence is CAWSTGTSVSYEQYF. The CDR3 DNA sequence: TGTGCCTGGTCCACCGGGACTAGCGTCTCCTACGAGCAGTACTTC. V usage is TRBV30 and J usage is TRBJ2-7; TRBD2 matches 10 bases. The CDR3 sequence is 15 residues long. V gave up 5 bases and J gave up 0 bases; unmatched junction bases: 7. The germline CDR1 and CDR2 sequences are GTSNPN and SVGIG (reference sequence).

This chain uses TRBV6-6 with TRBJ1-5; D might be TRBD1 (5 bases). The CDR3 extends over 13 amino acids. Germline V lookup: CDR1 MNHNY, CDR2 SVGAGI (reference sequence). Trimming removed 1 base at V and 4 bases at J, with 5 bases between. CDR3 in amino acids: CASSYYRNQPQHF. CDR3 coding DNA: TGTGCCAGCAGTTACTACAGGAATCAGCCCCAGCATTTT.

This chain links TRBV7-9 with TRBJ1-1; D may be TRBD1 (6 bases). Germline assignment: CDR1 SEHNR and CDR2 FQNEAQ (reference sequence). This CDR3 contains 12 residues. The ends were cut back, 1 base at V and 11 bases at J, with 11 bases in the middle. The CDR3 is CASSLETGQAFF. In DNA form, the CDR3 reads TGTGCCAGCAGCTTAGAGACAGGACAGGCTTTCTTT.

The rearrangement links TRBV2 to TRBJ2-7; 7 bases line up with TRBD1. V shed 2 bases and J 3 bases; nucleotides not matched to a gene: 7. In germline, CDR1 is SNHLY, CDR2 FYNNEI. The CDR3 has 15 residues. The CDR3 DNA follows: TGTGCCAGCAGTGAATACGACAGGGTGATCTACGAGCAGTACTTC. This translates into CASSEYDRVIYEQYF.

The chain uses TRBV2 and TRBJ2-5; 7 nucleotides line up with TRBD1. The CDR3 loop spans 15 amino acids. The V gene's germline CDR1 is SNHLY and CDR2 FYNNEI. The trim removed 6 bases at V and 2 bases at J, leaving 9 bases unmatched. Written as DNA, the CDR3 is TGTGCCAGCAGCTACGGGACAGCAGCTCAAGAGACCCAGTACTTC. Its translation is CASSYGTAAQETQYF.

V usage is TRBV30 and J usage is TRBJ1-5, with TRBD1 identical over 7 bases. The CDR3 length is 15 residues. Germline V gene sequence: CDR1 GTSNPN, CDR2 SVGIG (reference sequence). Trimming removed 2 bases from V and 0 bases from J; junction bases left unmatched: 4. CDR3 in DNA: TGTGCCTGGAGTCGACAGGGAGATAGCAATCAGCCCCAGCATTTT. It yields the protein CAWSRQGDSNQPQHF.

This rearrangement joins TRBV28 to TRBJ2-1; TRBD1 matches 9 bases. The CDR3 totals 14 residues. Germline loops: CDR1 MDHEN, CDR2 SYDVKM. The V segment lost 6 bases and the J segment 7 bases; nucleotides outside the gene matches: 7. For the CDR3, the DNA is TGTGCCAGCAGAACAGGGGGCTTTGAGAATGAGCAGTTCTTC. Amino acid sequence: CASRTGGFENEQFF.

The chain links TRBV7-7 to TRBJ2-3, with 7 positions matching TRBD2. After removal of 1 base from V and 8 bases from J, the junction contained 6 bases not matched to a gene. Germline V gene lookup returns CDR1 SSHAT and CDR2 FNYEAQ (reference sequence). CDR3 length: 14 residues. CDR3 amino acids: CASSLDPTSPTQYF. CDR3 DNA: TGTGCCAGCAGCTTAGATCCGACTAGCCCTACGCAGTATTTT. Full variable domain (missing parts from reference TRBV7-7 and TRBJ2-3): GAGVSQSPRYKVTKRGQDVTLRCDPISSHATLYWYQQALGQGPEFLTYFNYEAQPDKSGLPSDRFSAERPEGSISTLTIQRTEQRDSAMYRCASSLDPTSPTQYFGPGTRLTVL.

This clone was observed once. The rearrangement uses TRBV4-2 and TRBJ2-7; tentative D call: TRBD2 (7 bases). Trimming shortened V by 4 bases and J by 0 bases, and 16 bases separated the two germline ends. This CDR3 region has 16 residues. The germline gives CDR1 LGHNA, CDR2 YNFKEQ. The CDR3 bases are TGTGCCAGCAGCCCCCATTGGGGGGGCGCCTCCTACGAGCAGTACTTC. Amino acid sequence: CASSPHWGGASYEQYF.

This chain links TRBV4-2 with TRBJ2-3; D might be TRBD1 (6 bases). Germline CDR1 and CDR2: LGHNA and YNFKEQ. The ends were cut back, 2 bases at V and 1 base at J, with 16 bases in the middle. The length of the CDR3 is 17 residues. The CDR3 nucleotides read TGTGCCAGCAGCCAAAGAGGCAGGGGTATGGGCACAGATACGCAGTATTTT. Translating it yields CASSQRGRGMGTDTQYF.

The table lists this clone with a count of one. The chain has TRBV5-1 and TRBJ2-3, with D perhaps TRBD1 or TRBD2 (6 bases each). The CDR3 covers 15 residues. Germline V CDR1 and CDR2: SGHRS, YFSETQ. V dropped 1 base and J dropped 5 bases, with 14 bases sitting between them. The CDR3 loop reads CASSLFGGLGDTQYF. The CDR3 DNA reads as TGCGCCAGCAGCTTGTTTGGGGGGCTGGGAGATACGCAGTATTTT.

This rearrangement joins TRBV6-6 to TRBJ2-5; D might be TRBD1 (6 bases). The CDR3 consists of 13 residues. Looked up from germline, CDR1 is MNHNY and CDR2 is SVGAGI (reference sequence). V lost 0 bases and J lost 10, with 12 bases in between. The DNA of the CDR3 is TGTGCCAGCAGTTACTCGACAGGACGCGGCCAGTACTTC. Translation gives CASSYSTGRGQYF.

This chain links TRBV27 with TRBJ2-3; unclear D gene. CDR1 MNHEY and CDR2 SMNVEV come from the germline V gene (reference sequence). Trimming cost V 3 bases and J 2 bases, with 9 bases left between them. The CDR3 contains 14 residues. The CDR3 region has the DNA TGTGCCAGCAGTTTCGGGCAGCACACAGATACGCAGTATTTT. This encodes CASSFGQHTDTQYF.

This chain connects TRBV9 to TRBJ2-7; D is perhaps TRBD2 (6 bases). The V and J ends lost 2 bases and 2 bases respectively, with 14 bases between them. The CDR3 is 15 residues long. Per germline, CDR1 SGDLS and CDR2 YYNGEE. In DNA form, the CDR3 reads TGTGCCAGCAGCGTGGCGGGGACTTCCACCTACGAGCAGTACTTC. The encoded protein is CASSVAGTSTYEQYF.

The rearrangement uses TRBV6-1 and TRBJ1-1; D is ambiguous. Germline V gives CDR1 MNHNS, CDR2 SASEGT. The CDR3 is made up of 11 amino acids. The V gene lost 2 bases and the J gene lost 10 bases, with 8 bases spanning the gap. The CDR3 DNA follows: TGTGCCAGCAGTGAAACGGGCCGAGCTTTCTTT. Translated: CASSETGRAFF.

V usage is TRBV29-1 and J usage is TRBJ2-5; D is unresolved. In germline, CDR1 is SQVTM, CDR2 ANQGSEA. CDR3 length equals 12 residues. The V end was cut by 4 bases, the J end by 4 bases, with 10 bases between. CDR3 region: CSVVVAVETQYF. As DNA, the CDR3 is TGCAGCGTTGTGGTAGCAGTAGAGACCCAGTACTTC. Together with reference TRBV29-1 and TRBJ2-5, the CDR3 gives the full variable domain: SAVISQKPSRDICQRGTSLTIQCQVDSQVTMMFWYRQQPGQSLTLIATANQGSEATYESGFVIDKFPISRPNLTFSTLTVSNMSPEDSSIYLCSVVVAVETQYFGPGTRLLVL.

V gene TRBV18 combines with J gene TRBJ1-1, with D uncertain. The CDR3 totals 16 residues. V was clipped by 6 bases and J by 0 bases, with 17 bases between them. Per the germline V gene, CDR1 is KGHSH and CDR2 is LQKENI. CDR3 bases: TGTGCCAGCTCGACCACCAGGTCCAGAGTGAACACTGAAGCTTTCTTT. This gives the protein CASSTTRSRVNTEAFF.

The V and J genes are TRBV5-4 and TRBJ1-1; TRBD1 matches 8 bases. Trimming took 5 bases from V and 6 from J; bases not matched to a gene: 3. From germline, CDR1 is SGHNT and CDR2 YYREEE (reference sequence). This CDR3 contains 12 residues. The CDR3 DNA sequence: TGTGCCAGCAGACTACAGGGGGCTGAAGCTTTCTTT. Translation gives CASRLQGAEAFF.

The rearrangement links TRBV12-2 to TRBJ1-5; the table's D call, TRBD1, has no DNA check behind it. TRBV12-2 is labeled a pseudogene. The CDR3 totals 18 residues. The CDR3 reads CASRLKSGTDGVGQPQHF. CDR3 coding DNA: TGTGCAAGTCGCTTAAAATCGGGGACAGACGGGGTAGGACAGCCCCAGCATTTT.

The chain carries TRBV28 and TRBJ2-7, with TRBD2 matching over 8 bases. V was clipped by 1 base and J by 12 bases; unmatched bases: 17. Germline V gives CDR1 MDHEN, CDR2 SYDVKM. The CDR3 has 16 residues. The CDR3 DNA reads TGTGCCAGCAGTTTATCCAGCGGGAGATATCAGAACGGGGCGTACTTC. Amino acids: CASSLSSGRYQNGAYF.

CDR3 protein: CASSPGLAGGEQYF. In nucleotides, the CDR3 is TGTGCCAGCAGTCCGGGACTAGCGGGGGGGGAGCAGTACTTC. The chain is built from TRBV28 and TRBJ2-7; 16 nucleotides line up with TRBD2. Germline loops: CDR1 MDHEN, CDR2 SYDVKM. The CDR3 runs to 14 residues. V shed 5 bases, J shed 7 bases, and the junction held 2 bases outside the gene matches. The entire variable domain, with the rest obtained from reference TRBV28 and TRBJ2-7, is as follows: DVKVTQSSRYLVKRTGEKVFLECVQDMDHENMFWYRQDPGLGLRLIYFSYDVKMKEKGDIPEGYSVSREKKERFSLILESASTNQTSMYLCASSPGLAGGEQYFGPGTRLTVT.

This chain connects TRBV10-3 to TRBJ1-5; D might be TRBD1 (5 bases). The CDR3 contains 14 residues. Trimming removed 4 bases at V and 0 bases at J, with 7 bases between. Germline V CDR1 and CDR2: ENHRY, SYGVKD. The CDR3 is CAISGGDSNQPQHF. For the CDR3, the DNA is TGTGCCATCAGTGGAGGGGATAGCAATCAGCCCCAGCATTTT.

The J gene is TRBJ1-4, the V gene TRBV7-2; tentatively, D is TRBD1 (5 bases). Germline-derived CDR1 and CDR2 are SGHTA and FQGNSA. This CDR3 has 13 residues. Trimming took off 2 bases at V and 8 bases at J, with 9 bases between the two ends. The CDR3 region is CASSLWGREKLFF. For the CDR3, the DNA is TGTGCCAGCAGCTTATGGGGGAGAGAAAAACTGTTTTTT.